A selection of T cell receptor beta chains follows, all from one sample in a study of T cells in narcolepsy. The protocol was immunoSEQ multiplex PCR, while the TCRdb copy is restricted to in-frame clones and leaves out a portion. The sample shows about 32,000 clones, around 83% of them seen only once. Sequencing used memory (CD45RA-) CD4+ T cells from blood. The receptor set was obtained from a human donor in good health. The CDR3 runs from the conserved cysteine through the conserved F or W.

cdr3_length	v_call	cdr3_aa
14	TRBV5-5	CASRYQEAGGTQYF
16	TRBV7-9	CASSLLRAPPDYGYTF
16	TRBV18	CASSPLGAKNTGELFF
14	TRBV7-2	CASSLQGLNTEAFF
13	TRBV7-2	CASNPTGGFGYTF
12	TRBV7-9	CASTLRNTEAFF
14	TRBV7-9	CASSLEQYNSPLHF
16	TRBV7-9	CASSPEGLGAKNIQYF
14	TRBV11-3	CASSLHRGTDTQYF
15	TRBV29-1	CSVDLGGRYTDTQYF
16	TRBV6-6	CASSLAVAGGGDTQYF
13	TRBV28	CASSRGGETEAFF
13	TRBV7-2	CASSLFGTDTQYF
11	TRBV28	CASSFTDTQYF
12	TRBV10-3	CAISEYRGGYTF
16	TRBV19	CASNLQGTYSNQPQHF
14	TRBV11-3	CASSLGGSTDTQYF
13	TRBV13	CASSQGRDQPQHF
17	TRBV28	CASSSPLGTAWDYGYTF
16	TRBV5-1	CASSSSVGLGTGELFF
13	TRBV7-2	CASSPLRGVEQFF
15	TRBV14	CASSQALAGSGELFF
14	TRBV27	CASSLTGPNTEAFF
13	TRBV2	CASSEGGDQPQHF
13	TRBV29-1	CSVEDPGRYGYTF
15	TRBV5-6	CASSLVMGGNTEAFF
13	TRBV5-1	CASSLGGGNTIYF
14	TRBV27	CASKETKPYNEQFF
13	TRBV28	CASSRAPARRYTF
12	TRBV7-2	CASSFGGGGYTF
13	TRBV28	CASTRDGRSPLHF
14	TRBV10-3	CAIRQQGDTGELFF
16	TRBV28	CASGTQGTYSGNTIYF
13	TRBV6-6	CASSYGDSYGYTF
15	TRBV28	CASRGQGTYNSPLHF
13	TRBV6-6	CASRTGGDQPQHF
15	TRBV6-1	CATQVWTGSDQPQHF
15	TRBV2	CASSVSRKDTGELFF
14	TRBV6-5	CASSPRGSNYGYTF
15	TRBV4-3	CASSQVTSGYNEQFF
18	TRBV5-1	CASSLTLAGPQVVETQYF
14	TRBV5-1	CASSSGQLQETQYF
11	TRBV19	CASASNYGYTF
13	TRBV7-2	CASSLGKGYEQFF
15	TRBV18	CASSRETGVGYEQYF
12	TRBV6-5	CASGGGLGGYTF
18	TRBV19	CASSIDYSGRRTSYGYTF
15	TRBV5-4	CASSHGGQGEGTQYF
12	TRBV15	CATSAELGTQYF
13	TRBV7-2	CASSANRDSPLHF